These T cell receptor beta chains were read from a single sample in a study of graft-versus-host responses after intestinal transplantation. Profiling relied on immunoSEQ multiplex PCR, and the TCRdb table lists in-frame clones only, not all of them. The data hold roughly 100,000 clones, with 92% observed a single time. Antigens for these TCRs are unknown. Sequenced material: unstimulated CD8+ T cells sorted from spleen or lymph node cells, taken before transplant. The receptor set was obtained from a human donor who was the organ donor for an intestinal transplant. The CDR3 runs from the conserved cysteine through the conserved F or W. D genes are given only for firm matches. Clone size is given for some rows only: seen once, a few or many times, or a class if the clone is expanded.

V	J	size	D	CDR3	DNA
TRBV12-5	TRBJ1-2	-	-	CASGEGQIGGYTF	TGTGCTAGTGGGGAAGGACAGATAGGTGGCTACACCTTC
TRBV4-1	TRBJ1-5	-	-	CASSQDTGQILQPQHF	TGCGCCAGCAGCCAAGATACCGGACAGATTTTGCAGCCCCAGCATTTT
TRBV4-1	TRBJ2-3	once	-	CASSDRTASTDTQYF	TGCGCCAGCAGCGATAGGACAGCTAGCACAGATACGCAGTATTTT
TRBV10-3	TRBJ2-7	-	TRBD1	CAIRAPGTGLYEQYF	TGTGCCATCAGAGCCCCCGGGACAGGCCTCTACGAGCAGTACTTC
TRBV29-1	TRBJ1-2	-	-	CSAVQERPNYGYTF	TGCAGCGCTGTACAGGAACGACCTAACTATGGCTACACCTTC
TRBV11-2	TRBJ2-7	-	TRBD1	CASSFGTVWYEQYF	TGTGCCAGCAGCTTCGGGACAGTTTGGTACGAGCAGTACTTC
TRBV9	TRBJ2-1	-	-	CASSTGQTSYNEQFF	TGTGCCAGCAGCACAGGACAGACCTCCTACAATGAGCAGTTCTTC
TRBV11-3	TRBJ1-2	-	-	CASSFRGVGYGYTF	TGTGCCAGCAGCTTCCGGGGAGTAGGCTATGGCTACACCTTC
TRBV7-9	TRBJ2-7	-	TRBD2	CASSLFGGDWTYEQYF	TGTGCCAGCAGCTTATTTGGGGGGGACTGGACCTACGAGCAGTACTTC
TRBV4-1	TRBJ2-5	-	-	CASSQVTSSYGQYF	TGCGCCAGCAGCCAAGTAACTAGCTCCTACGGGCAGTACTTC